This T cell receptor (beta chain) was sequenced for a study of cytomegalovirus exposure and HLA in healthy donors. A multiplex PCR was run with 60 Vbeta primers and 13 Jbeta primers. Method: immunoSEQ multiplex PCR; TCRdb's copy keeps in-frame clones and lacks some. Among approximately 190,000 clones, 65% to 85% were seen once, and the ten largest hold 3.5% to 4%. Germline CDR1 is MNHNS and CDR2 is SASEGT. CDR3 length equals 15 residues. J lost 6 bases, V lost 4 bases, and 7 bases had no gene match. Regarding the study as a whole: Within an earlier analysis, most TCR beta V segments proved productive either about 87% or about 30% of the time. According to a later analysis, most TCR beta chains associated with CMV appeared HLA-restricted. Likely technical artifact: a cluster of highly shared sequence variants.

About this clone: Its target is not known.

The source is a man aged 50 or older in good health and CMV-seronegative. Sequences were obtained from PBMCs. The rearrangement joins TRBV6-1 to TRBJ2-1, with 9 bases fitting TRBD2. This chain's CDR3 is CASSAWAGGRNEQFF. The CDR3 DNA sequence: TGTGCCAGCAGTGCCTGGGCGGGGGGGCGCAATGAGCAGTTCTTC.